Detailed here is one T cell receptor (beta chain). Its target is unknown. This may be a read error, as it is one base from a much larger clone. Authors of the study amplified TCR beta CDR3 regions from RNA transcripts. RT-PCR in the first round (using the HTBI primer set) targeted the TCR CDR3. MiXCR, run by TCRdb on the multiplex PCR reads, gives a single entry per CDR3 protein. Counted here are around 350,000 distinct CDR3 sequences, approximately 14% occurring once; the ten biggest clones make up 28%. The data derive from a study of T cells in Graves' hyperthyroidism and ophthalmopathy. In the study overall: Initial diagnosis, before any treatment, was when peripheral blood was collected.

In germline, CDR1 is SGHAT, CDR2 FQNNGV. CDR3 size: 13 residues. Study-level points and caveats: Within blood appeared most thyroid clonotypes that had expanded above 0.001. In the analysis, a 13 V-J model separated ophthalmopathy from stable hyperthyroidism. Ophthalmopathy got predicted by the model a median roughly 6.1 months before its onset.

The specimen was blood. This TCR was recovered from a woman aged 18 to 35 with Graves' hyperthyroidism that later progressed to Graves' ophthalmopathy. The chain couples TRBV11-2 to TRBJ2-2; perhaps TRBD2 as D (5 bases). CDR3 nucleotide sequence: TGTGCCAGCAGCTTAGACCGGGCCGGGGAGCCGTTTTTT. Protein sequence: CASSLDRAGEPFF.